The clone carrying this TCR beta chain was observed a few times. Antigen unknown. A much larger clone sits a single nucleotide away, making a read error possible. The read terminates 3 residues before the CDR3 end, so the remaining end is supplied by the germline J gene. Germline V CDR1 and CDR2: SEHNR, FQNEAQ (reference sequence). Trimming left V 5 bases short and J 0 bases short, with 7 bases between. This CDR3 comprises 13 residues. The data belong to a study of T cell clonality in common variable immunodeficiency. Whole-study results and caveats: Fewer deletions and N-nucleotide insertions were reportedly seen in common variable immunodeficiency TCR beta sequences.

The data were produced by immunoSEQ multiplex PCR, yet TCRdb's version contains in-frame clones alone and is incomplete. The specimen has fewer than 35,000 clones, none found just once. This clonotype was obtained from a human donor with common variable immunodeficiency. V usage is TRBV7-9 and J usage is TRBJ1-1; D is unclear. Sample: peripheral blood mononuclear cells. The covered CDR3 bases are TGTGCCAGCAGCCTTACAGTGAACACTGAA. Amino acids: CASSLTVNTE. The full CDR3 protein reads CASSLTVNTEAFF.